Below, 18 T cell receptor beta chains from the same sample are listed, as sequenced in a study of blood T cells in healthy people across ages. Through a sample-barcoded 5' primer and a J-beta primer mix, a second PCR was run for roughly 6 to 12 cycles. TCRdb analysed the 5' RACE reads with MiXCR anew, one entry per CDR3 protein. This sample carries about 680,000 distinct CDR3 sequences, approximately 50% of them seen once, and the ten largest clones take approximately 32%. Input material: blood. These receptors all come from a woman between 55 and 75 years old in good health.

The chain links TRBV28 to TRBJ2-3; D is ambiguous. CDR1 is MDHEN, CDR2 SYDVKM, per germline. Trimming left V 7 bases short and J 4 bases short, with 15 bases between. The CDR3 spans 14 residues. The DNA for the CDR3 is TGTGCCAGCATCCTGGGCAGCGTCCCAGATACGCAGTATTTT. It specifies CASILGSVPDTQYF.

Only a few counts were recorded for this clonotype. This chain uses TRBV9 with TRBJ2-5; no clear D. Germline V CDR1 and CDR2: SGDLS, YYNGEE. This CDR3 spans 15 amino acids. V was shortened by 0 bases and J by 2 bases, with 11 bases between the two germline ends. CDR3 region: CASSVESSKQETQYF. CDR3 DNA sequence: TGTGCCAGCAGCGTAGAAAGCAGCAAACAAGAGACCCAGTACTTC. Combining the CDR3 with reference TRBV9 and TRBJ2-5 gives the whole variable domain DSGVTQTPKHLITATGQRVTLRCSPRSGDLSVYWYQQSLDQGLQFLIQYYNGEERAKGNILERFSAQQFPDLHSELNLSSLELGDSALYFCASSVESSKQETQYFGPGTRLLVL.

The chain employs TRBV7-2 and TRBJ2-7; D is perhaps TRBD1 (6 bases). The germline V and J ends were trimmed by 1 base and 3 bases, with 13 bases remaining between them. Germline values: CDR1 SGHTA, CDR2 FQGNSA. There are 15 residues in the CDR3. For the CDR3, the DNA is TGTGCCAGCAGCTTAGTCAGGGGACCATTCTACGAGCAGTACTTC. As protein: CASSLVRGPFYEQYF.

This clonotype was observed a few times. The chain links TRBV4-3 to TRBJ2-7, with TRBD1 identical over 7 bases. CDR3 length: 15 residues. In germline, CDR1 is LGHNA, CDR2 YSLEER. V gave up 4 bases and J gave up 5 bases; unmatched junction bases: 11. CDR3 residues: CASSRYHRGADEQYF. The CDR3 nucleotides read TGCGCCAGCAGCCGATATCACAGGGGCGCGGACGAGCAGTACTTC.

This rearrangement joins TRBV20-1 to TRBJ2-6; a weak D match, TRBD1 (5 bases). The CDR3 is made up of 16 amino acids. The germline V gene has CDR1 DFQATT and CDR2 SNEGSKA (reference sequence). V was trimmed by 6 bases and J by 1 base, leaving 16 bases between them. The CDR3 DNA reads TGCAGTGCCAACACAGGCTCAGTATCTGGGGCCAACGTCCTGACTTTC. Translating gives CSANTGSVSGANVLTF.

The table lists this clonotype with a few counts. The gene calls are TRBV5-8 and TRBJ2-6, with D unclear. Germline V gene sequence: CDR1 SGHTS, CDR2 YDEGEE. The CDR3 has 14 residues. V lost 1 base to trimming and J lost 3 bases, with 5 bases between them. CDR3 nucleotides: TGTGCCAGCAGCTTGATGGTTGGGGCCAACGTCCTGACTTTC. As protein: CASSLMVGANVLTF. The full variable domain, its missing parts supplied by reference TRBV5-8 and TRBJ2-6, is EAGVTQSPTHLIKTRGQQATLRCSPISGHTSVYWYQQALGLGLQFLLWYDEGEERNRGNFPPRFSGRQFPNYSSELNVNALELEDSALYLCASSLMVGANVLTFGAGSRLTVL.

This CDR3 is CASSFSWSEAFF. The CDR3 nucleotides are TGTGCCAGCAGTTTTAGTTGGAGTGAAGCTTTCTTT. The rearrangement joins TRBV28 to TRBJ1-1; D is unclear. CDR1 and CDR2 (germline): MDHEN, SYDVKM. This CDR3 region has 12 residues. V was pared by 3 bases and J by 7 bases, with 9 bases between.

V is TRBV20-1 and J is TRBJ2-7, with TRBD2 identical over 9 bases. The CDR3 loop spans 14 amino acids. Trimming removed 1 base from V and 3 bases from J; junction bases left unmatched: 4. Germline V gives CDR1 DFQATT, CDR2 SNEGSKA (reference sequence). The CDR3 loop is CSARGSGSIYEQYF. DNA of the CDR3: TGCAGTGCTAGAGGTAGCGGGAGTATCTACGAGCAGTACTTC.

For the CDR3, the DNA is TGTGCCAGCAGCTTATCGTACGGGCTAGCGGGAGACTACGAGCAGTACTTC. Residues: CASSLSYGLAGDYEQYF. The chain couples TRBV7-2 to TRBJ2-7, with 10 bases lining up with TRBD2. CDR1 and CDR2 from the germline V gene are SGHTA and FQGNSA. Losses at the gene ends were 2 bases for V and 3 bases for J; bases not matched to a gene: 10. The length of the CDR3 is 17 residues.

The J gene is TRBJ1-2, the V gene TRBV3-1, with 9 bases aligning to TRBD1. Trimming took 5 bases from V and 6 from J; bases not matched to a gene: 4. Germline loops: CDR1 LGHDT, CDR2 YNNKEL (reference sequence). The CDR3 covers 13 residues. The CDR3 DNA reads TGTGCCAGCAGCACCGGGACAGGGAATGGCTACACCTTC. Amino acid sequence: CASSTGTGNGYTF. Variable domain in full (rest from reference TRBV3-1 and TRBJ1-2): DTAVSQTPKYLVTQMGNDKSIKCEQNLGHDTMYWYKQDSKKFLKIMFSYNNKELIINETVPNRFSPKSPDKAHLNLHINSLELGDSAVYFCASSTGTGNGYTFGSGTRLTVV.

This clonotype appeared once. The rearrangement uses TRBV3-1 and TRBJ2-4; 9 nucleotides agree with TRBD2. V dropped 1 base and J dropped 13; count of bases not matched to a gene: 8. Germline assignment: CDR1 LGHDT and CDR2 YNNKEL (reference sequence). This CDR3 is built from 14 residues. CDR3 DNA sequence: TGTGCCAGCAGCCAAGGGAGTGCGGGAGGGGAGCAGTACTTC. It is translated as CASSQGSAGGEQYF.

Only one count was recorded for this clonotype. The chain has TRBV6-1 and TRBJ2-5, with 10 bases that match TRBD1. The length of the CDR3 is 15 residues. Trimming cost V 4 bases and J 11 bases; bases outside gene matches: 13. The germline V gene encodes CDR1 MNHNS and CDR2 SASEGT. The CDR3 nucleotides are TGTGCCAGCAGTGCCTCCGGGACAGGGGTGGTGGAGCAGTACTTC. It codes for CASSASGTGVVEQYF.

This clonotype was counted between two and nine times. The rearrangement joins TRBV7-2 to TRBJ2-7; 15 nucleotides align to TRBD2. This CDR3 region has 18 residues. Trimming took 1 base from V and 1 from J; bases not matched to a gene: 5. Germline values: CDR1 SGHTA, CDR2 FQGNSA. CDR3 in amino acids: CASSLEPGTSGRSYEQYF. The CDR3 DNA reads TGTGCCAGCAGCTTAGAGCCCGGGACTAGCGGGAGGTCCTACGAGCAGTACTTC.

This clonotype was seen a few times. The chain is built from TRBV20-1 and TRBJ2-3; 8 bases are shared with TRBD2. From germline, CDR1 is DFQATT and CDR2 SNEGSKA (reference sequence). This CDR3 comprises 15 residues. V lost 3 bases and J lost 1; bases outside the gene matches: 6. CDR3 DNA sequence: TGCAGTGCTAGGACCCTGGGACTAGGCACAGATACGCAGTATTTT. This sequence encodes CSARTLGLGTDTQYF.

V gene TRBV2 combines with J gene TRBJ1-1; D is ambiguous. V lost 4 bases and J lost 0, with 12 bases in between. CDR3 length equals 15 residues. In germline, CDR1 is SNHLY, CDR2 FYNNEI. The DNA for the CDR3 is TGTGCCAGCAGTGGAAGCGGCAGGATGAACACTGAAGCTTTCTTT. This codes for CASSGSGRMNTEAFF.

This clonotype was seen many times. The chain has TRBV9 and TRBJ2-3; D may be TRBD1 (5 bases). From germline, CDR1 is SGDLS and CDR2 YYNGEE. The V end was cut by 1 base, the J end by 4 bases, with 10 bases between. The CDR3 runs 14 residues. The CDR3 bases are TGTGCCAGCAGCGTACAGGGAAAGCCAGATACGCAGTATTTT. This translates into CASSVQGKPDTQYF.

This clonotype appeared a few times. The chain uses TRBV2 and TRBJ1-4; possibly TRBD1 for D (5 bases). Germline assignment: CDR1 SNHLY and CDR2 FYNNEI. The CDR3 sequence is 12 residues long. The V and J ends lost 8 bases and 7 bases respectively, with 11 bases between them. The CDR3 protein is CASAQGGEKLFF. The CDR3, as DNA: TGTGCCAGCGCCCAGGGTGGTGAAAAACTGTTTTTT.

This clonotype showed up many times. The chain combines TRBV14 with TRBJ2-3, with D possibly TRBD2 on 5 matching bases. The germline V and J ends were trimmed by 0 bases and 2 bases, with 9 bases remaining between them. This CDR3 has 15 residues. Germline-derived CDR1 and CDR2 are SGHDN and FVKESK. The CDR3 is CASSQDSGLTDTQYF. The CDR3 nucleotides read TGTGCCAGCAGCCAAGACAGCGGCCTCACAGATACGCAGTATTTT.